The 25 T cell receptor beta chains in this list originate from one sample, sequenced in a study of beta chain features in type 1 diabetes. Study results and limitations: Within each of all four CD4+ subsets, Type 1 diabetes patients had TCRB CDR3s that were moderately but significantly shorter.

The authors reverse transcribed all of the isolated RNA, so sequencing captured expressed TCRB transcripts. Some clones are missing from TCRdb's copy, which holds only in-frame ones; the method was immunoSEQ multiplex PCR. The table lists 600,000 to 700,000 clones, roughly 12% of them singletons. Their antigen targets remain unknown. Input material: naive CD4+ T cells from blood. The receptors derive from a man aged 30 to 45 with type 1 diabetes.

CDR3 residues: CASSPAPGTGTGELFF. DNA of the CDR3: TGTGCCAGCAGCCCCGCCCCGGGGACAGGGACCGGGGAGCTGTTTTTT. The V gene is TRBV7-2, the J gene TRBJ2-2; 9 bases match TRBD1. Germline loops: CDR1 SGHTA, CDR2 FQGNSA. This CDR3 contains 16 residues. The ends lost 5 bases at V and 5 bases at J; junction bases unmatched: 9.

This clone has more than one count but fewer than ten. The rearrangement links TRBV25-1 to TRBJ2-4, with D perhaps TRBD2 (5 bases). CDR1 and CDR2 from the germline V gene are MGHDK and SYGVNS. V lost 4 bases and J lost 3, with 13 bases in between. The CDR3 length is 15 residues. CDR3 sequence: CASSGAGGGKNIQYF. In nucleotides, the CDR3 is TGTGCCAGCAGTGGGGCCGGAGGTGGCAAAAACATTCAGTACTTC.

This clone was seen a handful of times. The chain combines TRBV7-3 with TRBJ1-3; tentative D call: TRBD1 (6 bases). The CDR3 extends over 15 amino acids. Between the trimmed V and J ends, which lost 2 bases and 3 bases, there was a span of 11 bases. CDR1 and CDR2 (germline): SGHTA, FQGTGA. The DNA of the CDR3 is TGTGCCAGCAGCTTATCAGGGGCTGGTGGAAACACCATATATTTT. This gives the protein CASSLSGAGGNTIYF.

This chain connects TRBV29-1 to TRBJ2-1, with TRBD1 as a possible D gene (5 bases). There are 16 residues in the CDR3. Germline V gene lookup returns CDR1 SQVTM and CDR2 ANQGSEA. The germline V and J ends were trimmed by 4 bases and 4 bases, with 20 bases remaining between them. CDR3: CSVGLGARGSYNEQFF. CDR3 nucleotides: TGCAGCGTTGGGTTAGGGGCTAGAGGATCATACAATGAGCAGTTCTTC.

The table lists this clone with a few counts. J is TRBJ2-7 and V is TRBV6-5; a weak D match, TRBD2 (5 bases). Germline values: CDR1 MNHEY, CDR2 SVGAGI. This CDR3 spans 14 amino acids. Trimming pared 6 bases from V and 0 bases from J, leaving 12 bases between. The CDR3 DNA sequence: TGTGCCAGCAGGCTTGACGGGAACTCCTACGAGCAGTACTTC. This encodes CASRLDGNSYEQYF.

This clone turned up a few times. This rearrangement joins TRBV7-2 to TRBJ1-5; D may be TRBD1 (5 bases). This CDR3 has 16 amino acids. Germline V CDR1 and CDR2: SGHTA, FQGNSA. The ends were cut back, 5 bases at V and 1 base at J, with 15 bases in the middle. As DNA, the CDR3 is TGTGCCAGCAGCCCCGGAGCGGGGGTGAGCAATCAGCCCCAGCATTTT. It codes for CASSPGAGVSNQPQHF.

This clone has only a few counts. The rearrangement links TRBV4-3 to TRBJ2-1; D is ambiguous. CDR3 length equals 14 residues. V was trimmed by 2 bases and J by 5 bases, leaving 10 bases between them. Germline V CDR1 and CDR2: LGHNA, YSLEER. The CDR3 nucleotides are TGCGCCAGCAGCCAAAACCGGCGAAACAATGAGCAGTTCTTC. This encodes CASSQNRRNNEQFF.

This clone was observed a few times. The CDR3 nucleotides are TGTGCCAGCAGCCCCTCAGGGTCGGCCAAAAACATTCAGTACTTC. Its protein product is CASSPSGSAKNIQYF. The rearrangement joins TRBV7-3 to TRBJ2-4; TRBD1 is a possible D gene (5 bases). The ends were cut back, 5 bases at V and 1 base at J, with 12 bases in the middle. The CDR3 spans 15 residues. CDR1 is SGHTA and CDR2 is FQGTGA in the germline V gene. The entire variable domain, with the rest obtained from reference TRBV7-3 and TRBJ2-4, is as follows: GAGVSQTPSNKVTEKGKYVELRCDPISGHTALYWYRQSLGQGPEFLIYFQGTGAADDSGLPNDRFFAVRPEGSVSTLKIQRTERGDSAVYLCASSPSGSAKNIQYFGAGTRLSVL.

This chain connects TRBV9 to TRBJ2-2; D possibly corresponds to TRBD1 (6 bases). This CDR3 region has 15 residues. Germline V gives CDR1 SGDLS, CDR2 YYNGEE. V gave up 4 bases and J gave up 4 bases, with 14 bases separating them. In nucleotides, the CDR3 is TGTGCCAGCAGCCCCCGGACAGATAGCACCGGGGAGCTGTTTTTT. Translated, it gives CASSPRTDSTGELFF.

This clone was observed a handful of times. The J gene is TRBJ1-5, the V gene TRBV30; D unresolved. The CDR3 runs to 13 residues. Germline CDR1 GTSNPN, CDR2 SVGIG (reference sequence). V was shortened by 4 bases and J by 0 bases, with 7 bases between the two germline ends. The CDR3 bases are TGTGCCTGGACAGATACTAGCAATCAGCCCCAGCATTTT. Its translation is CAWTDTSNQPQHF.

This clone was counted between two and nine times. V gene TRBV23-1 combines with J gene TRBJ1-2; 8 bases align to TRBD1. TRBV23-1 is an open reading frame, and its role is uncertain. The J segment lost 3 bases and the V segment lost 11 bases, leaving 14 bases of the junction unmatched. The CDR3 contains 15 residues. DNA of the CDR3: TGCGCCGGGACGGACAGGGCCTGTATATACTATGGCTACACCTTC. Translated, it gives CAGTDRACIYYGYTF.

The V call is TRBV11-2, the J call TRBJ2-3; no clear D. V dropped 1 base and J dropped 3 bases, with 8 bases sitting between them. In germline, CDR1 is SGHAT, CDR2 FQNNGV. This CDR3 contains 14 residues. DNA of the CDR3: TGTGCCAGCAGCTTAGGCTGGAATACAGATACGCAGTATTTT. This codes for CASSLGWNTDTQYF.

The chain links TRBV20-1 to TRBJ1-3; D gene unclear. Per the germline V gene, CDR1 is DFQATT and CDR2 is SNEGSKA (reference sequence). This CDR3 is built from 11 residues. Trimming stripped 6 bases from V and 9 bases from J, with 12 bases between. This CDR3 is CSASVGSTIYF. The CDR3 DNA follows: TGCAGTGCATCCGTTGGGAGCACCATATATTTT.

This clone was observed a handful of times. The chain employs TRBV5-4 and TRBJ2-5, with 8 bases aligning to TRBD1. J gave up 0 bases and V 1 base, and 2 bases lay outside the gene matches. The CDR3 sequence is 15 residues long. Germline CDR1 reads SGHNT; CDR2 reads YYREEE (reference sequence). The CDR3 region is CASSLKQGDQETQYF. CDR3 DNA sequence: TGTGCCAGCAGCTTGAAACAGGGGGACCAAGAGACCCAGTACTTC.

Details on this clone: Other DNA variants within this sample encode the same CDR3. J is TRBJ2-7 and V is TRBV9; no definite D call. Between the trimmed V and J ends, which lost 0 bases and 3 bases, there was a span of 7 bases. Germline CDR1 SGDLS, CDR2 YYNGEE. This CDR3 is built from 13 residues. CDR3: CASSVAGRYEQYF. The CDR3 nucleotides are TGTGCCAGCAGCGTAGCCGGCCGCTACGAGCAGTACTTC.

The chain employs TRBV5-1 and TRBJ1-2; D gene unclear. Germline values: CDR1 SGHRS, CDR2 YFSETQ. The CDR3 contains 11 residues. Trimming took off 3 bases at V and 7 bases at J, with 7 bases between the two ends. CDR3 coding DNA: TGCGCCAGCAGCTGGGAGGGTGGCTACACCTTC. It is translated as CASSWEGGYTF.

The CDR3 region has the DNA TGTGCCAGCAGCTCACGACAGCTCCTCTCTGGGGCCAACGTCCTGACTTTC. Translation: CASSSRQLLSGANVLTF. The chain combines TRBV9 with TRBJ2-6; possibly TRBD1 for D (5 bases). This CDR3 has 17 residues. The V gene lost 4 bases and the J gene lost 0 bases, with 14 bases spanning the gap. CDR1 is SGDLS and CDR2 is YYNGEE in the germline V gene.

Remarks on this clone: Other DNA variants within this sample encode the same CDR3. The genes are TRBV18 and TRBJ2-3; 7 bases line up with TRBD1. Trimming removed 3 bases from V and 2 bases from J; junction bases left unmatched: 5. CDR1 and CDR2 from the germline V gene are KGHSH and LQKENI. The length of the CDR3 is 15 residues. CDR3 nucleotides: TGTGCCAGCTCACCTCGGACAGGATCCACAGATACGCAGTATTTT. It yields the protein CASSPRTGSTDTQYF.

The chain combines TRBV27 with TRBJ2-7, with a weak D call TRBD2 (6 bases). With 5 bases removed from V and 1 base from J, the gap between germline ends came to 21 bases. This CDR3 region has 17 residues. CDR1 MNHEY and CDR2 SMNVEV come from the germline V gene (reference sequence). CDR3 amino acids: CASSHAEGGVNSYEQYF. CDR3 DNA: TGTGCCAGCAGTCACGCGGAGGGAGGAGTTAATTCCTACGAGCAGTACTTC.

The chain combines TRBV9 with TRBJ1-4; D remains unclear. CDR3 length: 17 amino acids. Germline assignment: CDR1 SGDLS and CDR2 YYNGEE. V was clipped by 4 bases and J by 1 base, with 17 bases between them. CDR3 amino acids: CASSLSGGVGTNEKLFF. CDR3 sequence (DNA): TGTGCCAGCAGCCTTTCCGGTGGGGTAGGAACTAATGAAAAACTGTTTTTT.

This rearrangement joins TRBV18 to TRBJ2-7; 7 positions match TRBD1. J gave up 3 bases and V 3 bases, and 5 bases lay outside the gene matches. CDR1 KGHSH and CDR2 LQKENI come from the germline V gene. The CDR3 totals 14 residues. CDR3 DNA: TGTGCCAGCTCACCCCGGGACAGCGACTACGAGCAGTACTTC. This sequence encodes CASSPRDSDYEQYF.

The chain links TRBV6-6 to TRBJ1-5, with 7 bases lining up with TRBD1. The junction had 3 bases not matched to a gene; V was cut back by 5 bases and J by 5 bases. From germline, CDR1 is MNHNY and CDR2 SVGAGI (reference sequence). This CDR3 is built from 13 residues. The CDR3 DNA is TGTGCCAGCAGTGGACAGGCAGATCAGCCCCAGCATTTT. It is translated as CASSGQADQPQHF.

CDR3 sequence: CASSQGGGLGEQYF. The CDR3 DNA reads as TGCGCCAGCAGCCAAGGAGGCGGTTTGGGCGAGCAGTACTTC. The genes are TRBV4-3 and TRBJ2-7, with no clear D. Germline-derived CDR1 and CDR2 are LGHNA and YSLEER. This CDR3 contains 14 residues. Trimming took 1 base from V and 6 from J, leaving 13 bases between them.

This chain connects TRBV19 to TRBJ1-1; D ambiguous. Germline loops: CDR1 LNHDA, CDR2 SQIVND (reference sequence). The CDR3 loop spans 14 amino acids. Trimming stripped 6 bases from V and 5 bases from J, with 16 bases between. The CDR3 region has the DNA TGTGCCAGTAGCCACAATCGGTCCCCGACTGAAGCTTTCTTT. It is translated as CASSHNRSPTEAFF.

The chain recombines TRBV7-2 with TRBJ2-1; 14 nucleotides align to TRBD2. CDR1 and CDR2 (germline): SGHTA, FQGNSA. This CDR3 is built from 17 residues. Trimming cost V 5 bases and J 7 bases; bases outside gene matches: 10. CDR3 in DNA: TGTGCCAGCAGCGGGACCGCCGGGACTAGCGGGGGAAATGAGCAGTTCTTC. This gives the protein CASSGTAGTSGGNEQFF.